This T cell receptor (beta chain) was profiled in a study of shared clonotypes between healthy human individuals. Findings and limits, study-wide: The naive CD4 repertoires of a few donors were compared, and approximately 5.3% of clonotypes were shared.

Naivety among CD8 cells was defined by CD45RO negativity and positive CCR7 selection, thereby excluding terminally differentiated effector memory CD45RA+ cells. Points on this clone: What it recognizes is unknown.

The CDR3 has 16 amino acids. Germline trimming cut 3 bases from V and 6 bases from J; bases unmatched to any gene: 6. Germline V gene lookup returns CDR1 SGDLS and CDR2 YYNGEE. Repertoires were generated with immunoSEQ multiplex PCR, while TCRdb's copy carries only in-frame clones and drops some. The top ten hold around 24% of the sample, which has hundreds of thousands of clones, over 90% seen once. The receptor's source is a man aged 25-45 years in good health. This rearrangement joins TRBV9 to TRBJ2-1; 13 nucleotides line up with TRBD2. What was sequenced was naive CD8+ T cells sorted from blood. The CDR3 DNA is TGTGCCAGCAGCGGGATCGGGACTAGCGGGGTCAATGAGCAGTTCTTC. Translated, it gives CASSGIGTSGVNEQFF.